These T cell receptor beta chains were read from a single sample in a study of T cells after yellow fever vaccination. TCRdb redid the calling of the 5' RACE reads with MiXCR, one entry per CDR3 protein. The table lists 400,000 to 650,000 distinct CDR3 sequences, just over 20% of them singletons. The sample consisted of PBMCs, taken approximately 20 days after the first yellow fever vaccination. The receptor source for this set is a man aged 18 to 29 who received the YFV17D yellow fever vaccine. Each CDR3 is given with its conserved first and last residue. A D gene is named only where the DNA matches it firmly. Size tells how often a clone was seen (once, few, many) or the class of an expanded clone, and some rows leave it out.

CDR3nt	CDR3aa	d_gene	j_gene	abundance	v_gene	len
TGTGCCAGCAGCCCCGTCCTTACCGGCGCCTACGAGCAGTACTTC	CASSPVLTGAYEQYF	-	TRBJ2-7	few	TRBV14	15
TGCGCCAGCAGCCAGTCGACAGGGTATGACACTGAAGCTTTCTTT	CASSQSTGYDTEAFF	TRBD1	TRBJ1-1	few	TRBV5-1	15
TGCGCCAGCAGCTTGGGGACTAGCGGGGGGGGGCAAGAGACCCAGTACTTC	CASSLGTSGGGQETQYF	TRBD2	TRBJ2-5	-	TRBV5-1	17
TGCAGTGCTCGCCGACAGGGGCGGGGTAGCTCCTACAATGAGCAGTTCTTC	CSARRQGRGSSYNEQFF	TRBD1	TRBJ2-1	once	TRBV20-1	17
TGTGCCAGCAGCCACGGTGGGCGAGTGAACACTGAAGCTTTCTTT	CASSHGGRVNTEAFF	-	TRBJ1-1	few	TRBV11-2	15
TGCAGTGCTAGCCCCGCGACTAGTCGCCACCAAGAGACCCAGTACTTC	CSASPATSRHQETQYF	-	TRBJ2-5	-	TRBV20-1	16
TGCGCCAGCAGCCAAGCTTCACTCCGGACTGGGAAGAATGAGCAGTTCTTC	CASSQASLRTGKNEQFF	-	TRBJ2-1	-	TRBV4-1	17
TGCAGCGCGGTGGGGACGGGGTACAATGAGCAGTTCTTC	CSAVGTGYNEQFF	-	TRBJ2-1	-	TRBV29-1	13
TGTGCCAGCAGCTTGGACAGGGGAAGGGGCTACACCTTC	CASSLDRGRGYTF	TRBD1	TRBJ1-2	many	TRBV7-2	13
TGCAGTGCCGGGACGGAAGAGACCCAGTACTTC	CSAGTEETQYF	-	TRBJ2-5	few	TRBV20-1	11
TGTGCCAGCAGTTATACCACAGGGTTGGGTGAAGCTTTCTTT	CASSYTTGLGEAFF	-	TRBJ1-1	once	TRBV6-5	14
TGTGCCAGACGGGGGGCCAATGAGCAGTTCTTC	CARRGANEQFF	-	TRBJ2-1	few	TRBV2	11
TGTGCCAGCAGCTTGGGTCTGGGCTGGGTTTCCCCTGGGACTGAAGCTTTCTTT	CASSLGLGWVSPGTEAFF	-	TRBJ1-1	-	TRBV5-6	18
TGTGCCATCATGAGGGATACGACTGGAAACACCATATATTTT	CAIMRDTTGNTIYF	-	TRBJ1-3	medium-sized	TRBV10-3	14
TGTGCCAGCAGCCGGAGCAGGGATGGCTACACCTTC	CASSRSRDGYTF	-	TRBJ1-2	few	TRBV11-2	12
TGTGCCAGCAGCGACCTCGCGGGGCCAGACAATGAGCAGTTCTTC	CASSDLAGPDNEQFF	-	TRBJ2-1	-	TRBV28	15
TGCAGTGCTAGGGTGGCCTCGGGCGCTTTCTTT	CSARVASGAFF	-	TRBJ1-1	-	TRBV20-1	11
TGTGCCAGCAGTCTAAGAGGGCTAAAGATTGAAGCTTTCTTT	CASSLRGLKIEAFF	-	TRBJ1-1	few	TRBV28	14
TGTGCCAGCGGCCGATGGGGACCTTCCTACGAGCAGTACTTC	CASGRWGPSYEQYF	-	TRBJ2-7	few	TRBV6-1	14
TGTGCCAGCAGCTATACGGATTACTACGAGCAGTACTTC	CASSYTDYYEQYF	-	TRBJ2-7	few	TRBV5-5	13
TGTGCCAGCAGTGTAGTCAGCCCCAATCAGCCCCAGCATTTT	CASSVVSPNQPQHF	-	TRBJ1-5	-	TRBV2	14
TGCAGCGTTGAAGATATGGGCAGCTACGAGCAGTACTTC	CSVEDMGSYEQYF	-	TRBJ2-7	-	TRBV29-1	13
TGTGCCAGCAGCTTGTCGAGTTCCGGGGCAGATACGCAGTATTTT	CASSLSSSGADTQYF	-	TRBJ2-3	few	TRBV5-4	15
TGTGCCAGCAGCTCCCCCGGACTGGGAAATGGAGGCTACACCTTC	CASSSPGLGNGGYTF	-	TRBJ1-2	few	TRBV5-4	15
TGTGCCAGCAGCGTAGCTACAGGGGGCGAGCAGTACTTC	CASSVATGGEQYF	TRBD1	TRBJ2-7	-	TRBV9	13
TGCGCCAGCAGCATCGCGACAGGGGGAGGCGAGCAGTACTTC	CASSIATGGGEQYF	TRBD1	TRBJ2-7	few	TRBV5-1	14
TGTGCCAGTAGGATAGCGGGGGCCCGCACAGATACGCAGTATTTT	CASRIAGARTDTQYF	TRBD2	TRBJ2-3	-	TRBV19	15
TGCAGAGGGACAGGGATTGGGTCCTATGGCTACACCTTC	CRGTGIGSYGYTF	TRBD1	TRBJ1-2	few	TRBV20-1	13
TGTGCCACCAGTGAGAGGGACAGCAAAGACACCGGGGAGCTGTTTTTT	CATSERDSKDTGELFF	TRBD1	TRBJ2-2	-	TRBV24-1	16
TGTGCCAGCAGCGGAGTAGCGGGTCCAAGGGGAGAGACCCAGTACTTC	CASSGVAGPRGETQYF	TRBD2	TRBJ2-5	-	TRBV6-2/TRBV6-3	16
TGTGCCAGCAGCTGGAGACACAGCTCTGGAAACACCATATATTTT	CASSWRHSSGNTIYF	-	TRBJ1-3	few	TRBV7-2	15
TGCGCCAGCAGCTTGCAGAAATACCCCCCCACAGATACGCAGTATTTT	CASSLQKYPPTDTQYF	-	TRBJ2-3	once	TRBV5-1	16
TGTGCCAGCAGCTTAATGGCAGGGAATAACGATCAGCCCCAGCATTTT	CASSLMAGNNDQPQHF	-	TRBJ1-5	few	TRBV7-6	16
TGCAGTGCACAAAGACGGAACCAAGAGACCCAGTACTTC	CSAQRRNQETQYF	-	TRBJ2-5	-	TRBV20-1	13
TGCAGTGCTAGGCAGGCGCGATATAGCAATCAGCCCCAGCATTTT	CSARQARYSNQPQHF	-	TRBJ1-5	few	TRBV20-1	15
TGTGCCAGCAGTTACCACTACGAGCAGTACTTC	CASSYHYEQYF	-	TRBJ2-7	many	TRBV28	11
TGTGCCGTCGGCACAGCTCTGGGCGCAGATACGCAGTATTTT	CAVGTALGADTQYF	-	TRBJ2-3	few	TRBV18	14
TGTGCCATAGGGGGGCACAGACCCTTCCAGAACACTGAAGCTTTCTTT	CAIGGHRPFQNTEAFF	-	TRBJ1-1	few	TRBV10-3	16
TGCGCCAGCAGCCAAGATGGACTATCTTTGTACTACGAGCAGTACTTC	CASSQDGLSLYYEQYF	-	TRBJ2-7	-	TRBV4-1	16
TGTGCCAGCAGCCAAGTGGGGCGGGGGGACTCCTACGAGCAGTACTTC	CASSQVGRGDSYEQYF	TRBD2	TRBJ2-7	-	TRBV4-2	16
TGCAGTGCTAGAGATCGGCAGGGATACACTGAAGCTTTCTTT	CSARDRQGYTEAFF	-	TRBJ1-1	-	TRBV20-1	14
TGCGCCAGCAGCTTGGAAATTAGTAGCCGAGAGACCCAGTACTTC	CASSLEISSRETQYF	-	TRBJ2-5	few	TRBV5-1	15
TGTGCCAGCAGCCTCTTGGAGGGATCCTACGAGCAGTACTTC	CASSLLEGSYEQYF	-	TRBJ2-7	many	TRBV12-3/TRBV12-4	14
TGTGCCAGCCAGGGGGCCGGGACCCAGTACTTC	CASQGAGTQYF	TRBD1	TRBJ2-5	few	TRBV7-9	11
TGTGCCAGCAGCCCAGGGGACACCCTCACAGATACGCAGTATTTT	CASSPGDTLTDTQYF	-	TRBJ2-3	few	TRBV7-3	15
TGTGCCAGCAGCTTGTCGGGCCAAGAGCAGTTCTTC	CASSLSGQEQFF	-	TRBJ2-1	-	TRBV7-2	12
TGCGCCAGCAGACCCGGGACCAGCACAGATACGCAGTATTTT	CASRPGTSTDTQYF	-	TRBJ2-3	many	TRBV5-1	14
TGTGCCTCGGTGGACCCTAACTATGGCTACACCTTC	CASVDPNYGYTF	-	TRBJ1-2	-	TRBV7-2	12
TGCAGTGCTAGTGAAACCCGGGGACTAGCGGCCGGGGAGCTGTTTTTT	CSASETRGLAAGELFF	TRBD2	TRBJ2-2	-	TRBV20-1	16
TGTGCCACCAGTGAATCACAGGGGGCAGCCAAAAACATTCAGTACTTC	CATSESQGAAKNIQYF	TRBD1	TRBJ2-4	-	TRBV24-1	16
TGTGCCAGCAGCTCCCGGGACAGTGGGCAGTATTTT	CASSSRDSGQYF	TRBD1	TRBJ2-3	-	TRBV11-2	12
TGTGCCAGCACCCTGGACTGGAACAATGAGCAGTTCTTC	CASTLDWNNEQFF	-	TRBJ2-1	-	TRBV12-3/TRBV12-4	13
TGTGCCAGCAGCCCCCTCGGGGCAACTAATGAAAAACTGTTTTTT	CASSPLGATNEKLFF	-	TRBJ1-4	many	TRBV6-5	15